The present TCR beta chain was sequenced within a study of blood T cell repertoires in COVID-19. Turning to the study itself: Nucleic acid was either cDNA or gDNA, and it came from T cells, B-cell-depleted T cells, or PBMCs.

Original data processing: Reference gene primer amplification yielded estimated nucleated cell counts. Repertoires were generated with immunoSEQ multiplex PCR, while TCRdb's copy carries only in-frame clones and drops some. V and J calls and clone size follow that table, whereas D and trimming were derived from the DNA. This repertoire shows over 250,000 clones, roughly 87% found once; its top ten account for more than 10%. This CDR3 comprises 13 residues. Deletions cut 5 bases from V and 2 bases from J, with 7 bases between. Germline CDR1 is SGHRS and CDR2 is YFSETQ. The receptor's source is a human donor in a cohort sampled during active COVID-19. V is TRBV5-1 and J is TRBJ2-2; D possibly corresponds to TRBD2 (5 bases). Sequencing was done on a sample of peripheral blood. The CDR3 DNA is TGCGCCAGCAGTCGGGGAAACACCGGGGAGCTGTTTTTT. Translation: CASSRGNTGELFF.